These 3 T cell receptor beta chains were sequenced from one sample in a study of blood T cell repertoires in COVID-19. The repertoire was sequenced with immunoSEQ multiplex PCR; TCRdb's copy has only in-frame clones and lacks some. The data show fewer than 200,000 clones, 85% to 90% seen once. Source material: peripheral blood. Receptors were obtained from a man in his sixties or seventies with active or convalescent COVID-19.

This chain uses TRBV19 with TRBJ2-4, with 7 positions matching TRBD2. This CDR3 contains 16 residues. J was trimmed by 4 bases and V by 3 bases; bases with no gene match: 9. The germline V gene has CDR1 LNHDA and CDR2 SQIVND (reference sequence). The CDR3 DNA reads TGTGCCAGTAGTATTTCCCTAGGGAGGGAGAAAAACATTCAGTACTTC. Its protein product is CASSISLGREKNIQYF. The whole variable domain, remainder taken from reference TRBV19 and TRBJ2-4, is DGGITQSPKYLFRKEGQNVTLSCEQNLNHDAMYWYRQDPGQGLRLIYYSQIVNDFQKGDIAEGYSVSREKKESFPLTVTSAQKNPTAFYLCASSISLGREKNIQYFGAGTRLSVL.

This chain joins TRBV9 and TRBJ1-1; D unclear. This CDR3 comprises 13 residues. Between the trimmed V and J ends, which lost 4 bases and 6 bases, there was a span of 13 bases. Looked up from germline, CDR1 is SGDLS and CDR2 is YYNGEE. CDR3 sequence reads: CASSSSPGAEAFF. The CDR3 DNA follows: TGTGCCAGCAGCTCCAGTCCCGGGGCTGAAGCTTTCTTT.

This clone appeared once. The chain uses TRBV12-3 or TRBV12-4 and TRBJ2-7, with a tentative D call TRBD1 (5 bases). V was clipped by 8 bases and J by 1 base, with 12 bases between them. The CDR3 loop spans 13 amino acids. CDR3 protein: CASSDNLSYEQYF. The CDR3 DNA sequence: TGTGCCAGCTCGGACAATTTATCCTACGAGCAGTACTTC.